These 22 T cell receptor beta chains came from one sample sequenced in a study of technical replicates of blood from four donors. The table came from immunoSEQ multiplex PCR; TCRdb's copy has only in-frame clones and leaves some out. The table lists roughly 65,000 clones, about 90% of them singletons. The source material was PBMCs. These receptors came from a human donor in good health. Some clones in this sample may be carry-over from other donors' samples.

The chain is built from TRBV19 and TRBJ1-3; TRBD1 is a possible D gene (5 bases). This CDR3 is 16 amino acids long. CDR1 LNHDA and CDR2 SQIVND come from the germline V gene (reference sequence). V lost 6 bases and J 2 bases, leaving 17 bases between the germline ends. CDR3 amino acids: CASRVMGQRTGNTIYF. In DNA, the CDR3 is TGTGCCAGTAGGGTGATGGGGCAAAGGACTGGAAACACCATATATTTT.

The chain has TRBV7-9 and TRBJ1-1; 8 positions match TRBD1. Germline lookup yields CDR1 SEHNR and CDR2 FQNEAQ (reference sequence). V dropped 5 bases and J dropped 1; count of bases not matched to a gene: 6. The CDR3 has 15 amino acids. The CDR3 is CASSPGQGRNTEAFF. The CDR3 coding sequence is TGTGCCAGCAGCCCAGGACAGGGTCGGAACACTGAAGCTTTCTTT.

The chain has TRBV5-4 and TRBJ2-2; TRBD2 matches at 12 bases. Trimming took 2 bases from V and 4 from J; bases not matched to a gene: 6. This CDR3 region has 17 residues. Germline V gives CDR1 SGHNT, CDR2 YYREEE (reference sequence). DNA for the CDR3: TGTGCCAGCAGCTTTTCTAGCGGGGGGGCCTTCACCGGGGAGCTGTTTTTT. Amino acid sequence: CASSFSSGGAFTGELFF.

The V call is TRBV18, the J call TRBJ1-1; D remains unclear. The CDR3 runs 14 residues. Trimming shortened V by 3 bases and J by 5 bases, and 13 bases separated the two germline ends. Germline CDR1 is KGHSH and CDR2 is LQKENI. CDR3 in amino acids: CASSPRAAGTEAFF. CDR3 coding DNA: TGTGCCAGCTCACCTAGAGCAGCGGGGACTGAAGCTTTCTTT.

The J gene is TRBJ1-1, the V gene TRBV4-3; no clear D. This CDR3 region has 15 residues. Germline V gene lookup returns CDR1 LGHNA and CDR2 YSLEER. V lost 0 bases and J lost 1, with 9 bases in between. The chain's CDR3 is CASSQEVAGNTEAFF. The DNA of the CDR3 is TGCGCCAGCAGCCAAGAGGTGGCGGGGAACACTGAAGCTTTCTTT.

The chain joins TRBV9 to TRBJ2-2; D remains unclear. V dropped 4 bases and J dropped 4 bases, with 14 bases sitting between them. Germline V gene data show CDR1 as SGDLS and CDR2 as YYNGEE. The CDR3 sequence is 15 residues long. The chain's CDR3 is CASSSSAEPTGELFF. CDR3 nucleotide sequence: TGTGCCAGCAGCTCCAGTGCGGAGCCCACCGGGGAGCTGTTTTTT.

The CDR3 reads CASSYQRGGSSGELFF. The CDR3 DNA follows: TGTGCCAGCAGCTACCAGCGGGGGGGCTCCTCCGGGGAGCTGTTTTTT. The genes are TRBV7-9 and TRBJ2-2; 10 bases match TRBD2. V was pared by 4 bases and J by 6 bases, with 8 bases of the junction left unmatched. CDR3 length: 16 amino acids. Germline V gene sequence: CDR1 SEHNR, CDR2 FQNEAQ (reference sequence).

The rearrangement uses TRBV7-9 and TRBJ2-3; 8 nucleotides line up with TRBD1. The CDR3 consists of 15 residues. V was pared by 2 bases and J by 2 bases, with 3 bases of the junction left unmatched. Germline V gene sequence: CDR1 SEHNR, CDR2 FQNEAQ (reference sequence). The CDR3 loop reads CASSLPQGVTDTQYF. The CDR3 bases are TGTGCCAGCAGCTTACCACAGGGGGTCACAGATACGCAGTATTTT.

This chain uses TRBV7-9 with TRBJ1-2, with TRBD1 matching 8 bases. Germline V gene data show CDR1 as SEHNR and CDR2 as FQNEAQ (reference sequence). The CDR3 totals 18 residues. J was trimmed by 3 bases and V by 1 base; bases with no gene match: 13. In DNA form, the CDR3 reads TGTGCCAGCAGCTTAGGGCGGCAGGGGGCGCGAGGCGACTATGGCTACACCTTC. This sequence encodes CASSLGRQGARGDYGYTF. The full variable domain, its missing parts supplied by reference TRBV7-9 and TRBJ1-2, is DTGVSQNPRHKITKRGQNVTFRCDPISEHNRLYWYRQTLGQGPEFLTYFQNEAQLEKSRLLSDRFSAERPKGSFSTLEIQRTEQGDSAMYLCASSLGRQGARGDYGYTFGSGTRLTVV.

CDR3 bases: TGTGCCACCAGCAGAGCGAGTTCAGGGTTGTTTCAGCCCCAGCATTTT. This codes for CATSRASSGLFQPQHF. The chain has TRBV15 and TRBJ1-5, with a possible D match to TRBD1 (5 bases). Germline CDR1 is LNHNV and CDR2 is YYDKDF (reference sequence). The CDR3 extends over 16 amino acids. V was clipped by 1 base and J by 6 bases, with 16 bases between them.

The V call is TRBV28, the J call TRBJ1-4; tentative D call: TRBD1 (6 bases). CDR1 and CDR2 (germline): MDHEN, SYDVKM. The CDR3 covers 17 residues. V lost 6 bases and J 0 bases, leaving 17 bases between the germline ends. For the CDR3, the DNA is TGTGCCAGCAGCCCCATGAGGGGGGGTTCAACTAATGAAAAACTGTTTTTT. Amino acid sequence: CASSPMRGGSTNEKLFF.

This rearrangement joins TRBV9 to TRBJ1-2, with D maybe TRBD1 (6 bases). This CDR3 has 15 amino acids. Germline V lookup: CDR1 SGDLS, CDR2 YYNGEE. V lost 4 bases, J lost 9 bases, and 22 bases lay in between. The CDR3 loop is CASSSGAGDPRSYTF. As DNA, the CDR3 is TGTGCCAGCAGCTCCGGGGCAGGGGACCCCCGGAGCTACACCTTC. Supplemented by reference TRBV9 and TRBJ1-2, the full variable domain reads DSGVTQTPKHLITATGQRVTLRCSPRSGDLSVYWYQQSLDQGLQFLIQYYNGEERAKGNILERFSAQQFPDLHSELNLSSLELGDSALYFCASSSGAGDPRSYTFGSGTRLTVV.

The CDR3 DNA reads as TGCGCCAGCAGCTACCGATCCCCTGGACTAACGGCCGGGGAGCTGTTTTTT. Translated: CASSYRSPGLTAGELFF. The chain recombines TRBV5-1 with TRBJ2-2, with a weak D call TRBD2 (6 bases). This CDR3 contains 17 residues. V lost 3 bases, J lost 6 bases, and 21 bases lay in between. In germline, CDR1 is SGHRS, CDR2 YFSETQ.

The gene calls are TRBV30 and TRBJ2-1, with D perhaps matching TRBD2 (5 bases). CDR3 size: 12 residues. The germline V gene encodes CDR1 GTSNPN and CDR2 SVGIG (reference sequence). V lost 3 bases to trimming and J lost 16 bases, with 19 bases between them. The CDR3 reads CAWRKRRLTAFF. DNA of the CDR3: TGTGCCTGGAGAAAGCGCCGACTAACCGCTTTCTTC.

This CDR3 reads CSARSGNTIYF. In nucleotides, the CDR3 is TGCAGTGCCCGCTCTGGAAACACCATATATTTT. V and J are TRBV20-1 and TRBJ1-3; D is ambiguous. The CDR3 covers 11 residues. CDR1 is DFQATT, CDR2 SNEGSKA, per germline (reference sequence). Deletions cut 6 bases from V and 0 bases from J, with 3 bases between.

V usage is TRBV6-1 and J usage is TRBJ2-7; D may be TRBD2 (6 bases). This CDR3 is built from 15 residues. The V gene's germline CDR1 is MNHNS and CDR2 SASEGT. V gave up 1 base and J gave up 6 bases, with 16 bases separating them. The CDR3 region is CASSEDSLGGAEQYF. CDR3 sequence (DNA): TGTGCCAGCAGTGAAGATTCCCTGGGAGGCGCCGAGCAGTACTTC.

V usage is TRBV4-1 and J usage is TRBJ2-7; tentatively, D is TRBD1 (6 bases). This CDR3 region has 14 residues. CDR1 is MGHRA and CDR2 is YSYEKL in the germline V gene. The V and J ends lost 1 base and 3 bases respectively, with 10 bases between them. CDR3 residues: CASSQVTGNYEQYF. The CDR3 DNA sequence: TGCGCCAGCAGCCAAGTCACAGGGAACTACGAGCAGTACTTC.

CDR3 bases: TGTGCCAGCAGCTTATCTCCCCGGGACAGGGCGCCTGAAGCTTTCTTT. This translates into CASSLSPRDRAPEAFF. V usage is TRBV7-9 and J usage is TRBJ1-1; 9 bases fit TRBD1. Germline CDR1 and CDR2: SEHNR and FQNEAQ (reference sequence). This CDR3 region has 16 residues. With V trimmed by 2 bases and J by 6 bases, 10 bases remained unmatched.

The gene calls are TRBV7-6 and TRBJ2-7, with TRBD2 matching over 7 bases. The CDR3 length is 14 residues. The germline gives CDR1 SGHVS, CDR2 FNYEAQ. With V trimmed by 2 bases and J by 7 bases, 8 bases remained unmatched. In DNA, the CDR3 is TGTGCCAGCAGCTTAAGTCCGGGGGAGGGGGAGCAGTACTTC. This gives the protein CASSLSPGEGEQYF.

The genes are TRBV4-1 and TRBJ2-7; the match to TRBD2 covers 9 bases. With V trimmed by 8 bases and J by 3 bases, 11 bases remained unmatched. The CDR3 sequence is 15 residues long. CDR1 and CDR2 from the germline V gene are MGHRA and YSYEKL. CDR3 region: CASEGWKRGVYEQYF. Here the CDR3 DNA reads TGCGCCAGCGAGGGGTGGAAGCGGGGGGTCTACGAGCAGTACTTC.

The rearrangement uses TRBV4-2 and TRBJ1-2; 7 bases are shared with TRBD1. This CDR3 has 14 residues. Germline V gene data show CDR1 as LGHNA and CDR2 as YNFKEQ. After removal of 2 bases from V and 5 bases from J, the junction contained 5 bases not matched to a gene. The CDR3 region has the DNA TGTGCCAGCAGCCAAATTGGGACAGCTTATGGCTACACCTTC. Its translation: CASSQIGTAYGYTF.

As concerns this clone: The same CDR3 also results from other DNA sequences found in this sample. CDR3: CASSLSGETQYF. CDR3 DNA sequence: TGTGCCAGCAGCTTGTCCGGGGAGACCCAGTACTTC. This chain links TRBV7-9 with TRBJ2-5; D remains unclear. The CDR3 is 12 amino acids. CDR1 and CDR2 (germline): SEHNR, FQNEAQ (reference sequence). Trimming removed 3 bases from V and 5 bases from J, with 7 bases in between.